This T cell receptor beta chain comes out of a study of blood T cell repertoires in COVID-19. Overall study context: Acute-phase and convalescent COVID-19 samples originated in the United States, Italy and Spain. Sample material is recorded as cDNA or gDNA derived from T cells, B-cell-depleted T cells, or PBMCs.

In the authors' methods: Estimation of nucleated cell counts was performed using reference gene primer amplification. The table came from immunoSEQ multiplex PCR; TCRdb's copy has only in-frame clones and leaves some out. For V, J and clone size, that table is used; D and trimming come from the DNA. Of 90,000 to 100,000 clones listed, 70% to 80% are singletons. The length of the CDR3 is 11 residues. Germline V gene sequence: CDR1 SGHDT, CDR2 YYEEEE. The V and J ends lost 1 base and 4 bases respectively, with 3 bases between them. The clonotype was recovered from a man between 65 and 79 years old with acute or convalescent COVID-19. The specimen sequenced was peripheral blood. The chain combines TRBV5-6 with TRBJ2-7; no clear D. CDR3 coding DNA: TGTGCCAGCAGCTTGTATTACGAGCAGTACTTC. Amino acids: CASSLYYEQYF.